Given below is one TCR beta chain in context. The sample belongs to a study of blood T cell repertoires in COVID-19. The overall study: Both acute and convalescent COVID-19 samples were obtained from the United States, Italy and Spain.

The trim removed 5 bases at V and 5 bases at J, leaving 6 bases unmatched. The CDR3 runs 13 residues. Germline assignment: CDR1 SGHVS and CDR2 FQNEAQ. The study recruited people aged 18 to 89 years across roughly 23 US areas. Cohorts were based on clinical histories the participants reported. The data were produced by immunoSEQ multiplex PCR, yet TCRdb's version contains in-frame clones alone and is incomplete. The repertoire includes 250,000 to 300,000 clones, 70% to 90% of them detected once, and 1.9% sits in the top ten. The J gene is TRBJ2-7, the V gene TRBV7-8; 7 bases are a match to TRBD1. The sequence was obtained from a woman aged 45-65 years who had recovered from COVID-19. Specimen: PBMCs or T cells enriched from blood (not recorded which). The CDR3 region is CASSATGNHEQYF. DNA for the CDR3: TGTGCCAGCAGCGCGACAGGGAACCACGAGCAGTACTTC.